What follows is one T cell receptor (beta chain) and its context. Assignment of participants to cohorts was predicated upon participant-reported clinical history. The data were obtained in a study of blood T cell repertoires in COVID-19. Study-level information: Researchers got acute and convalescent COVID-19 samples from the United States, Italy and Spain. PBMCs, B-cell-depleted T cells, or T cells provided the cDNA or gDNA that made up the material.

Looked up from germline, CDR1 is MDHEN and CDR2 is SYDVKM. The length of the CDR3 is 15 residues. Trimming took 6 bases from V and 4 from J; bases not matched to a gene: 9. Only in-frame clones appear in the TCRdb table, and some are missing; sequencing was by immunoSEQ multiplex PCR. This sample has approximately 320,000 clones; over 80% occur once, and the top ten carry 8% to 9%. The chain joins TRBV28 to TRBJ1-2; 9 bases agree with TRBD1. This receptor was identified in a woman in her late teens or twenties who had recovered from COVID-19. The sample was PBMCs or T cells enriched from blood (not recorded which). The DNA of the CDR3 is TGTGCCAGCAGCCAAAGGACAGGGGTATCCTATGGCTACACCTTC. It is translated as CASSQRTGVSYGYTF.